The rows below give T cell receptor beta chains drawn from one sample of a study of preoperative IRX-2 immunotherapy in early breast cancer. The protocol was immunoSEQ multiplex PCR, while the TCRdb copy is restricted to in-frame clones and leaves out a portion. There are more than 50,000 clones in the sample; around 94% occur only once, and under 2% lies in the top ten. Sample collection occurred from a patient treated with IRX-2 immunotherapy. The source is a human donor with breast cancer. The CDR3 runs from the conserved cysteine through the conserved F or W. D genes are given only for firm matches. Size tells how often a clone was seen (once, few, many) or the class of an expanded clone, and some rows leave it out.

V gene	J gene	D gene	clone size	CDR3 DNA	CDR3 protein
TRBV13	TRBJ1-2	-	-	TGTGCCAGCAGCTCCCCGGATAGGGTGACAAGTGGCTACACCTTC	CASSSPDRVTSGYTF
TRBV27	TRBJ1-6	-	-	TGTGCCAGCAGTTTGGAAGGGACCTATAATTCACCCCTCCACTTT	CASSLEGTYNSPLHF
TRBV29-1	TRBJ2-3	-	once	TGCAGCGTTAGAGGGGCCGCGGGGGATACGCAGTATTTT	CSVRGAAGDTQYF
TRBV7-9	TRBJ2-5	-	-	TGTGCCAGCAGCCCAGGGGAGACCCAGTACTTC	CASSPGETQYF
TRBV7-7	TRBJ2-2	-	once	TGTGCCAGCAGCTCAAACCTTCCGAACACCGGGGAGCTGTTTTTT	CASSSNLPNTGELFF
TRBV18	TRBJ2-1	TRBD2	-	TGTGCCAGCTCACCCCTTTCTGCTCTAGCGGGGGTGGATGAGCAGTTCTTC	CASSPLSALAGVDEQFF
TRBV10-2	TRBJ2-1	TRBD2	-	TGCGCCACCCGCATAGCGGGAAGATATGACAATGAGCAGTTCTTC	CATRIAGRYDNEQFF
TRBV7-9	TRBJ2-1	TRBD1	-	TGTGCCAGCAGCTTAGACAGGGGTAGGGAAAATGAGCAGTTCTTC	CASSLDRGRENEQFF
TRBV5-1	TRBJ2-4	TRBD1	-	TGCGCCAGCAGCGCACAGGGGTGGATGACCGATCTAGCCAAAAACATTCAGTACTTC	CASSAQGWMTDLAKNIQYF
TRBV29-1	TRBJ1-1	-	once	TGCAGCGTTTCGAGGCTAGGGATGAACACTGAAGCTTTCTTT	CSVSRLGMNTEAFF
TRBV30	TRBJ2-1	-	-	TGTGCCTGGAGTGTTAATGAGCAGTTCTTC	CAWSVNEQFF
TRBV4-1	TRBJ2-7	-	-	TGCGCCAGCAGCCAACTCCTTGGCCGGAGTCCCTACGAGCAGTACTTC	CASSQLLGRSPYEQYF
TRBV27	TRBJ1-4	-	-	TGTGCCAGCAGCCCCAGGGGTTGGGATGAAAAACTGTTTTTT	CASSPRGWDEKLFF
TRBV7-2	TRBJ1-5	-	-	TGTGCCAGCAGCTATTGGGGGAGTCAGCCCCAGCATTTT	CASSYWGSQPQHF
TRBV4-3	TRBJ1-2	TRBD1	-	TGCGCCAGCAGCCAACGATGGGGACAGGGCTATGGCTACACCTTC	CASSQRWGQGYGYTF
TRBV20-1	TRBJ1-1	-	few	TGCAGTGCTAGGCAAGACACTGAAGCTTTCTTT	CSARQDTEAFF
TRBV18	TRBJ2-2	TRBD2	-	TGTGCCAGCTCGCAGGGACTAGCGGGAGTCCAAGGCACCGGGGAGCTGTTTTTT	CASSQGLAGVQGTGELFF
TRBV19	TRBJ1-6	TRBD1	once	TGTGCCAGTAGGAGCCGGGACAGGGTTTCACCCCTCCACTTT	CASRSRDRVSPLHF
TRBV29-1	TRBJ2-7	TRBD1	-	TGCAGCGCCAAACAGGGGTCACAAGGCTACGAGCAGTACTTC	CSAKQGSQGYEQYF
TRBV5-4	TRBJ2-2	-	few	TGTGCCAGCAGCTCCCAGGGGGGGAACACCGGGGAGCTGTTTTTT	CASSSQGGNTGELFF
TRBV11-3	TRBJ2-2	-	-	TGTGCCAGCAGCTCGGAGGGGGCGACCGGGGAGCTGTTTTTT	CASSSEGATGELFF
TRBV28	TRBJ1-2	TRBD1	-	TGTGCCAGCAGTAATGCGGGGACAGGGAGCGGCTACACCTTC	CASSNAGTGSGYTF
TRBV5-1	TRBJ1-6	-	-	TGCGCCAGCAGCCTCGGGACAAAGGATTCACCCCTCCACTTT	CASSLGTKDSPLHF
TRBV5-6	TRBJ2-1	-	-	TGTGCCAGCAGCCTAGAGTTGAATGAGCAGTTCTTC	CASSLELNEQFF
TRBV18	TRBJ2-1	-	once	TGTGCCAGCTCACCAGCTATTCTGTTATACGTGGAAAACAATGAGCAGTTCTTC	CASSPAILLYVENNEQFF
TRBV15	TRBJ2-7	-	-	TGTGCCACCAGCAAGGGAATTAGACAGAGGTCCTACGAGCAGTACTTC	CATSKGIRQRSYEQYF
TRBV5-6	TRBJ1-1	-	-	TGTGCCAGCAGCTTCCGAGGGGGTGACACTGAAGCTTTCTTT	CASSFRGGDTEAFF
TRBV11-3	TRBJ2-1	TRBD2	-	TGTGCCAGCAGCTTACGGACTAGCGGGGCCGATTTCAATGAGCAGTTCTTC	CASSLRTSGADFNEQFF
TRBV5-1	TRBJ2-7	-	-	TGCGCCAGCAGCGAGGGATTAGCTGCTAACTCCTACGAGCAGTACTTC	CASSEGLAANSYEQYF
TRBV2	TRBJ2-5	TRBD2	-	TGTGCCAGCAGGGAAACTAGCGGTCAAGAGACCCAGTACTTC	CASRETSGQETQYF
TRBV15	TRBJ2-3	-	-	TGCTCCGGGGTGGAGGGAGATGCCGCAGATACGCAGTATTTT	CSGVEGDAADTQYF
TRBV5-5	TRBJ2-5	-	-	TGTGCCAGCAGCTTGGAAGGGGCAGAGACCCAGTACTTC	CASSLEGAETQYF
TRBV18	TRBJ2-7	-	few	TGTGCCAGCTCTCGGGGGTGGGCCTACGAGCAGTACTTC	CASSRGWAYEQYF
TRBV6-1	TRBJ1-5	-	-	TGTGCCAGCAAGACACTCACCGGAGGCAATCAGCCCCAGCATTTT	CASKTLTGGNQPQHF
TRBV30	TRBJ2-5	-	-	TGTGCCTGGAGTACAGTGGAGACCCAGTACTTC	CAWSTVETQYF
TRBV7-3	TRBJ2-5	-	-	TGTGCCAGCAGCTTAATGCCAGGGGGGGAGACCCAGTACTTC	CASSLMPGGETQYF
TRBV12-1	TRBJ2-6	-	-	TGTGCCAGGCTTGAGGGAGGGATTTCTGGGGCCAACGTCCTGACTTTC	CARLEGGISGANVLTF
TRBV15	TRBJ2-5	TRBD1	once	TGTGCCACCAGCAGAGTACAGGGGGTATGGGAGACCCAGTACTTC	CATSRVQGVWETQYF
TRBV7-2	TRBJ1-2	TRBD1	once	TGTGCCAGCAGCATAGCCTCGGGACAGCTCTATGGCTACACCTTC	CASSIASGQLYGYTF
TRBV19	TRBJ2-4	TRBD1	-	TGTGCCAGTAGTATAGTCGGACAGGGACCCCTAAACATTCAGTACTTC	CASSIVGQGPLNIQYF
TRBV19	TRBJ1-1	-	-	TGTGCCAGTAGTATAACGGGCTCGGGGGGCCTGGACACTGAAGCTTTCTTT	CASSITGSGGLDTEAFF
TRBV19	TRBJ2-3	-	-	TGTGCCAGTAGCATGTCGGGTGATGGAAGCACAGATACGCAGTATTTT	CASSMSGDGSTDTQYF